The subject of this entry is one T cell receptor beta chain. This sample stems from a study of blood T cell repertoires in COVID-19. This CDR3 contains 13 residues. V lost 7 bases and J lost 3, with 13 bases in between. In germline, CDR1 is SGHRS, CDR2 YFSETQ. The protocol was immunoSEQ multiplex PCR, while the TCRdb copy is restricted to in-frame clones and leaves out a portion. The profile covers over 60,000 clones, with around 76% appearing a single time and 18% taken by the ten largest. This TCR was recovered from a human donor in a cohort sampled during active COVID-19. The sample consisted of peripheral blood. The V gene is TRBV5-1, the J gene TRBJ1-1; D is perhaps TRBD1 (5 bases). CDR3 in amino acids: CASRVGRDTEAFF. The CDR3 DNA reads TGCGCCAGCCGAGTCGGCAGGGACACTGAAGCTTTCTTT.